This T cell receptor (beta chain) was profiled in a study of T cells after yellow fever vaccination. Germline V gives CDR1 SGHDT, CDR2 YYEEEE. This CDR3 is built from 13 residues. Trimming pared 2 bases from V and 5 bases from J, leaving 11 bases between. Turning to this clonotype: The antigen is not known.

Notes on the study in general: Some clonotypes were seen in both the CD4 and the CD8 compartments. These made up a small share and likely arose from convergent recombination.

MiXCR was run by TCRdb on the 5' RACE reads, yielding one entry per CDR3 protein. The data hold 300,000 to 350,000 distinct CDR3 sequences, with around 3.9% observed a single time. The origin of this receptor is a man younger than 35 who received the YFV17D yellow fever vaccine. V and J are TRBV5-6 and TRBJ2-7; D is possibly TRBD2 (7 bases). This sample comprised PBMCs, obtained 5 days after the yellow fever booster vaccination. The CDR3 DNA is TGTGCCAGCAGCTTCGAGGGGGGGGACGAGCAGTACTTC. It yields the protein CASSFEGGDEQYF.